The entry that follows covers one T cell receptor beta chain sequence. The trim removed 3 bases at V and 6 bases at J, leaving 10 bases unmatched. Germline CDR1 and CDR2: SGDLS and YYNGEE. The CDR3 extends over 18 amino acids. The run of the v3.0 immunoSEQ assay was at survey level. Measured with immunoSEQ multiplex PCR; TCRdb has only the in-frame clones, and not every one. The profile shows about 19,000 clones, approximately 86% of them singletons. The data are from a study of long-term antiretroviral therapy in people with HIV. The V and J genes are TRBV9 and TRBJ2-2; 14 positions agree with TRBD2. The receptor's source is a man aged 18 to 35 with HIV. This sample comprised unsorted PBMCs, obtained 2.1 years after starting antiretroviral therapy. CDR3 coding DNA: TGTGCCAGCAGCGACAGAACCGGGACTAGCGGGAGTCCCGGGGAGCTGTTTTTT. It translates to CASSDRTGTSGSPGELFF.